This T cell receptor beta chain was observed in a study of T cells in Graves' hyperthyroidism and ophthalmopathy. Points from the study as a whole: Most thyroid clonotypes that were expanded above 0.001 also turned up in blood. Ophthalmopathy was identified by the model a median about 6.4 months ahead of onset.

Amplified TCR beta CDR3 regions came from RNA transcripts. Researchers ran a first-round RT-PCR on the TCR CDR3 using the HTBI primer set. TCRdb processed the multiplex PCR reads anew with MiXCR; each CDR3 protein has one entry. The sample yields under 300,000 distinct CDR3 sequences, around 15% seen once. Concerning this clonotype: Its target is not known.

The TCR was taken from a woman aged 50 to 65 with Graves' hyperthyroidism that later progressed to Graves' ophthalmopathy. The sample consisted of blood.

DNA for the CDR3: TGCAGTGTGGGAGAAGGGAGGGGGACCTACGAGCAGTACTTC. Its protein product is CSVGEGRGTYEQYF. This chain joins TRBV20-1 and TRBJ2-7, with D perhaps TRBD2 (7 bases). The CDR3 runs to 14 residues. V lost 7 bases and J 2 bases, leaving 18 bases between the germline ends. The germline CDR1 and CDR2 sequences are DFQATT and SNEGSKA (reference sequence).